The clone carrying this T cell receptor (beta chain) was counted many times. What the library attached to individual cDNA molecules were unique molecular identifiers. Via MiXCR, TCRdb re-called the RACE reads, giving one row per CDR3 protein. The sample holds more than 75,000 distinct CDR3 sequences, 8% to 10% seen once. The data are from a study of human T cells and chemical hapten exposure. Background on the study: Patch tests containing 0.01% DPC, applied to the upper back, were read at 6 days. The patients were mostly female; they had alopecia areata, totalis or universalis.

Noted time point: pre-sensitization, week 0. Treatment specified: therapeutic diphenylcyclopropenone sensitization with weekly scalp DPC. Staff drew blood before applying each patch test. V shed 3 bases and J 5 bases; nucleotides not matched to a gene: 22. The CDR3 consists of 20 residues. Germline V CDR1 and CDR2: WNHNN, SYGVQD (reference sequence). V is TRBV10-1 and J is TRBJ2-5; 9 nucleotides line up with TRBD1. Material: whole blood, obtained in connection with sensitization to the hapten diphenylcyclopropenone (DPC). This receptor was identified in a middle-aged woman with alopecia areata. Some clones in this sample may be carry-over from other donors' samples. The CDR3 loop reads CASSDSRGQGMAEPWETQYF. DNA for the CDR3: TGCGCCAGCAGTGATAGCAGGGGACAGGGAATGGCGGAGCCCTGGGAGACCCAGTACTTC.